A single T cell receptor beta chain is shown here with its context. There is no known antigen for this receptor. The sample holds no much larger clone one base away, and base qualities are not on file. V lost 1 base and J lost 5 bases, and the count of bases not matched to a germline gene is 4. Measured from the cysteine to the phenylalanine, the CDR3 is 14 residues long. The read is trimmed to its CDR3 DNA, 42 bases read in frame from base 1. CDR1 LNHNV and CDR2 YYDKDF were looked up in the germline V gene (reference sequence). The sample comes from a study of CD8+CD57+ T cells in acquired aplastic anemia (dated by TCRdb to the late 2010s). In the study overall: On average, sorted CD4+ and CD8+ cells yielded 3.2 ug of extracted DNA, with a range of 0.2 to 27.4 ug. A CD8+CD57+ expansion meant a frequency higher than the mean frequency seen in healthy subjects. On the study overall, not on this receptor specifically: Although 25 to 30 CD8+ CDR3 sequences were shared by patients and controls, these sequences appeared highly expressed in patients and within the immunodominant clones of patients. CD8+ Simpson's diversity did not differ significantly between patients and healthy controls (P=0.060).

Expansion of CD8+CD57+ cells had been shown by flow cytometry in the patients chosen for sequencing. Every patient had severe acquired aplastic anemia, diagnosed using the International Study of Aplastic Anemia and Agranulocytosis and Camitta criteria. No patient had received any therapy when blood was sampled. TCR repertoires of sorted CD4+ and CD8+ blood T cells from severe aplastic anemia patients and healthy subjects were deep-sequenced in the study. Patients were enrolled in the USA under clinicaltrials.gov protocols 00001620, 01623167, 00001397, 00071045, 00081523 and 00961064. Ficoll-Paque density gradient centrifugation was used to isolate peripheral blood mononuclear cells. Before DNA was extracted, CD4+ and CD8+ T cells were sorted using either FACS or magnetic beads. TCR beta VDJ combination and CDR3 sequence profiling used genomic DNA as the template. An Illumina HiSeq 2000 was the platform used for TCR repertoire sequencing. Per the source publication's procedure: Repertoires were assessed using TRBV/TRBJ rearrangement plots, CDR3 size and DJ length profiles, and Simpson's diversity index. The most abundant DNA sequence in the deep sequencing data was defined as the immunodominant clone. CDR3 amino acid sequences were checked for sharing between subjects and were compared against published repertoires and the VDJdb database. The raw public data were reprocessed by TCRdb itself: fastp quality trimming at Q25, MiXCR clonotype calling, in-frame beta chains only. Merged by CDR3 protein, the rows form single entries marked with the most common genes and DNA. TCRdb, not the original authors, processed these V and J calls. In all, the sample holds about 160,000 distinct CDR3 sequences, and roughly two thirds of those were seen once. Under 60% of the sample rests with the top ten.

The receptor chain draws on TRBV15 and TRBJ2-5, with TRBD1 identical over 7 junction bases. The sequenced sample consisted of sorted CD4+, CD8+, or CD8+CD57+ T cells (not recorded which) from PBMCs. The receptor was isolated from a human donor with aplastic anemia. The sequence in DNA is TGTGCCACCAGCAGAGCAGGGGGTCGGGAGACCCAGTACTTC. The translation is CATSRAGGRETQYF.